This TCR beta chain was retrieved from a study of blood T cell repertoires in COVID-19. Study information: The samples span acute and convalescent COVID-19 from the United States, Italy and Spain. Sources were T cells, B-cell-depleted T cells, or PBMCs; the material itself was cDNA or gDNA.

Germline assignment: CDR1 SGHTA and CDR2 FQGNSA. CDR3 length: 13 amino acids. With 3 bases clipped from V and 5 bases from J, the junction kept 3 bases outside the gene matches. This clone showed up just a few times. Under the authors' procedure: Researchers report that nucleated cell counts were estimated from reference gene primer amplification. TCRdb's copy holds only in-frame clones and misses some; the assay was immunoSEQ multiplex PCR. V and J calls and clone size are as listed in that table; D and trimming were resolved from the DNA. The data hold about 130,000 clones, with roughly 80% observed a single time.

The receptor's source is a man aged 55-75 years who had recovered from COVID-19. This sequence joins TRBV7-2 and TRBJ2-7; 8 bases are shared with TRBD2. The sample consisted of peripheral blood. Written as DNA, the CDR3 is TGTGCCAGCAGCTTGGGACTAGTCAACGAGCAGTACTTC. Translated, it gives CASSLGLVNEQYF.